This TCR beta chain was profiled in a study of CXCR3-negative and CXCR3-positive naive CD8 T cells. On this clonotype: Its cognate antigen is unknown.

Points from the study as a whole: Naive subsets displayed similar surface CD5, and TCR strength was inferred from TRB CDR3 properties.

Germline CDR1 and CDR2: SGHTA and FQGNSA. The CDR3 consists of 15 residues. The libraries of TRB cDNA were prepared using 5' RACE with UMI labels. TCRdb reprocessed the 5' RACE reads, with one entry per CDR3 protein and no DNA. In total, the table holds some 6,100 distinct CDR3 sequences. The chain recombines TRBV7-2 with TRBJ2-1; the D call of TRBD1 rests on TCRdb alone, since no DNA is present to check it. The sample was naive CXCR3- CD8+ T cells from blood. Subset indicated: CD45RO-CCR7+CD27+CD95- naive CD8+ T cells lacking CXCR3 (TNR3-). The origin of this receptor is a human donor in good health. Some clones in this sample may be carry-over from other donors' samples. The CDR3 loop reads CASSLEAGTTNEQFF.